The next 6 T cell receptor beta chains were all read from a single sample in a study of cytomegalovirus exposure and HLA in healthy donors. Vbeta (60) and Jbeta (13) primers were used in the PCR. The method was immunoSEQ multiplex PCR; TCRdb's version includes in-frame clones alone and lacks a portion of them. Of some 86,000 clones listed, about 67% are singletons. The material sequenced was PBMCs. Receptors were obtained from a man aged 25-40 years in good health and CMV-seronegative.

The gene calls are TRBV30 and TRBJ1-5, with 7 bases identical to TRBD1. Looked up from germline, CDR1 is GTSNPN and CDR2 is SVGIG (reference sequence). The CDR3 contains 14 residues. The V and J ends lost 1 base and 7 bases, in that order; junction bases with no gene match: 7. The DNA of the CDR3 is TGTGCCTGGAGTGGTTGGCAGGGGGGCCAGCCCCAGCATTTT. Protein: CAWSGWQGGQPQHF.

In DNA, the CDR3 is TGTGCCAGCAGTCCACAGATGAACACTGAAGCTTTCTTT. Translated, it gives CASSPQMNTEAFF. The gene calls are TRBV2 and TRBJ1-1; D not certain. The CDR3 is made up of 13 amino acids. V was clipped by 5 bases and J by 0 bases, with 7 bases between them. Germline V gene sequence: CDR1 SNHLY, CDR2 FYNNEI.

The chain combines TRBV15 with TRBJ2-6, with 11 bases lining up with TRBD1. CDR1 and CDR2 from the germline V gene are LNHNV and YYDKDF (reference sequence). The CDR3 length is 19 residues. V was clipped by 4 bases and J by 1 base; unmatched bases: 9. CDR3 region: CATSTPGTGGYSGANVLTF. The CDR3 nucleotides are TGTGCCACCAGCACCCCGGGGACAGGGGGATATTCTGGGGCCAACGTCCTGACTTTC. The whole variable domain, filled in from reference TRBV15 and TRBJ2-6, reads DAMVIQNPRYQVTQFGKPVTLSCSQTLNHNVMYWYQQKSSQAPKLLFHYYDKDFNNEADTPDNFQSRRPNTSFCFLDIRSPGLGDTAMYLCATSTPGTGGYSGANVLTFGAGSRLTVL.

V and J are TRBV27 and TRBJ2-7, with TRBD2 matching over 14 bases. This CDR3 spans 14 amino acids. J gave up 5 bases and V 3 bases, and 0 bases lay outside the gene matches. CDR1 MNHEY and CDR2 SMNVEV come from the germline V gene (reference sequence). The CDR3 is CASSLGLAGDEQYF. CDR3 sequence (DNA): TGTGCCAGCAGTTTGGGACTAGCGGGGGACGAGCAGTACTTC.

This rearrangement joins TRBV7-9 to TRBJ2-7; 8 bases fit TRBD1. The junction had 10 bases not matched to a gene; V was cut back by 5 bases and J by 4 bases. CDR1 is SEHNR and CDR2 is FQNEAQ in the germline V gene (reference sequence). CDR3 size: 15 residues. The chain's CDR3 is CASSTARQGLYEQYF. DNA of the CDR3: TGTGCCAGCAGCACAGCAAGACAGGGGTTGTACGAGCAGTACTTC.

The chain recombines TRBV7-9 with TRBJ2-5; a possible D gene is TRBD1 (6 bases). V was trimmed by 5 bases and J by 4 bases, leaving 11 bases between them. CDR1 and CDR2 from the germline V gene are SEHNR and FQNEAQ (reference sequence). The CDR3 has 13 residues. The CDR3 region is CASSATGRETQYF. The CDR3 DNA reads as TGTGCCAGCAGCGCCACAGGGCGAGAGACCCAGTACTTC.